These 8 T cell receptor beta chains share one sample of origin, sequenced in a study of cytomegalovirus exposure and HLA in healthy donors. The PCR employed 60 Vbeta primers together with 13 Jbeta primers. Sequencing was performed with immunoSEQ multiplex PCR; in TCRdb, only in-frame clones are kept and a portion is missing. Seen here are about 130,000 clones, around four fifths observed once, and the top ten hold 20%. Sequencing was done on a sample of PBMCs. Receptors were obtained from a man younger than 35 in good health and CMV-seropositive.

The gene calls are TRBV7-3 and TRBJ2-7; 7 nucleotides align to TRBD2. The CDR3 loop spans 15 amino acids. Trimming took 5 bases from V and 0 from J; bases not matched to a gene: 7. The germline V gene has CDR1 SGHTA and CDR2 FQGTGA. The CDR3 sequence: CASSATGGSSYEQYF. In DNA form, the CDR3 reads TGTGCCAGCAGCGCGACCGGGGGGAGCTCCTACGAGCAGTACTTC.

The chain couples TRBV19 to TRBJ2-7; a possible D gene is TRBD2 (7 bases). Trimming took 2 bases from V and 2 from J, leaving 16 bases between them. Germline loops: CDR1 LNHDA, CDR2 SQIVND (reference sequence). The CDR3 extends over 16 amino acids. CDR3 coding DNA: TGTGCCAGTAGTATAAGGGCAGCGGGGACACCCTACGAGCAGTACTTC. Amino acid sequence: CASSIRAAGTPYEQYF.

The chain couples TRBV6-6 to TRBJ2-2; perhaps TRBD2 as D (6 bases). This CDR3 comprises 15 residues. The germline V gene encodes CDR1 MNHNY and CDR2 SVGAGI (reference sequence). V was shortened by 1 base and J by 0 bases, with 6 bases between the two germline ends. Here the CDR3 DNA reads TGTGCCAGCAGTTACTGGGGGGCGAACACCGGGGAGCTGTTTTTT. Its translation is CASSYWGANTGELFF.

The chain couples TRBV11-2 to TRBJ1-2; D remains ambiguous. Trimming took 1 base from V and 6 from J, leaving 3 bases between them. Germline V lookup: CDR1 SGHAT, CDR2 FQNNGV. CDR3 length equals 11 residues. The CDR3 DNA follows: TGTGCCAGCAGCTTAGGAGATGGCTACACCTTC. This codes for CASSLGDGYTF.

V gene TRBV6-1 combines with J gene TRBJ1-5; 7 nucleotides agree with TRBD1. Germline CDR1 and CDR2: MNHNS and SASEGT. With V trimmed by 6 bases and J by 2 bases, 4 bases remained unmatched. There are 14 residues in the CDR3. CDR3 residues: CASSLTGRNQPQHF. The DNA for the CDR3 is TGTGCCAGCAGCCTGACAGGGCGCAATCAGCCCCAGCATTTT.

V is TRBV2 and J is TRBJ2-1; weak D call: TRBD1 (5 bases). Trimming took 5 bases from V and 7 from J, leaving 9 bases between them. The CDR3 has 12 residues. Germline CDR1 SNHLY, CDR2 FYNNEI. The CDR3 bases are TGTGCCAGCAGTCCCAGACAGAATGAGCAGTTCTTC. This translates into CASSPRQNEQFF.

CDR3 residues: CASSERGGNQPQHF. Here the CDR3 DNA reads TGTGCCAGCAGCGAGAGGGGGGGGAATCAGCCCCAGCATTTT. V gene TRBV9 combines with J gene TRBJ1-5; D might be TRBD1 (6 bases). The V gene lost 3 bases and the J gene lost 4 bases, with 11 bases spanning the gap. The CDR3 extends over 14 amino acids. Looked up from germline, CDR1 is SGDLS and CDR2 is YYNGEE. The full variable domain, completed using reference TRBV9 and TRBJ1-5, is DSGVTQTPKHLITATGQRVTLRCSPRSGDLSVYWYQQSLDQGLQFLIQYYNGEERAKGNILERFSAQQFPDLHSELNLSSLELGDSALYFCASSERGGNQPQHFGDGTRLSIL.

The rearrangement links TRBV18 to TRBJ2-1, with 11 bases lining up with TRBD2. The CDR3 length is 15 residues. CDR1 and CDR2 from the germline V gene are KGHSH and LQKENI. The junction had 2 bases not matched to a gene; V was cut back by 2 bases and J by 5 bases. DNA for the CDR3: TGTGCCAGCTCACCAACTAGCGGGGGAAACAATGAGCAGTTCTTC. Translating gives CASSPTSGGNNEQFF.